These 3 T cell receptor beta chains originate from one sample sequenced in a study of blood T cell repertoires in COVID-19. Profiling relied on immunoSEQ multiplex PCR, and the TCRdb table lists in-frame clones only, not all of them. This repertoire shows roughly 260,000 clones, around four fifths found once; its top ten account for approximately 4%. The sequenced material came from peripheral blood. The receptors originated from a woman in her thirties or forties with active or convalescent COVID-19.

CDR3 coding DNA: TGTGCCAGCGGATTGGGACAAGGTCTCGGCGAGCAGTACTTC. It encodes CASGLGQGLGEQYF. The V and J genes are TRBV5-4 and TRBJ2-7, with D tentatively TRBD1 (6 bases). The CDR3 loop spans 14 amino acids. V shed 7 bases and J shed 6 bases, with 20 bases lying between them. From germline, CDR1 is SGHNT and CDR2 YYREEE (reference sequence).

The gene calls are TRBV19 and TRBJ1-5; 7 nucleotides agree with TRBD1. Germline CDR1 reads LNHDA; CDR2 reads SQIVND (reference sequence). The CDR3 is 14 residues long. The J segment lost 6 bases and the V segment lost 4 bases, leaving 6 bases of the junction unmatched. CDR3 protein: CASSTTGDIQPQHF. DNA of the CDR3: TGTGCCAGTAGTACAACAGGGGATATTCAGCCCCAGCATTTT.

The chain is built from TRBV7-6 and TRBJ2-3; TRBD1 might be the D (7 bases). Germline loops: CDR1 SGHVS, CDR2 FNYEAQ. The CDR3 totals 16 residues. V was shortened by 8 bases and J by 0 bases, with 18 bases between the two germline ends. The CDR3 loop is CASGGERGPSTDTQYF. The CDR3 bases are TGTGCCAGCGGAGGGGAGAGGGGGCCTAGCACAGATACGCAGTATTTT.